This paragraph reports one TCR beta chain. Its antigen remains unidentified. This specimen belongs to a study of blood T cells in healthy people across ages. Study background: Template switching recovered approximately one barcoded beta molecule for every two T cells.

Broader study findings: Among T cells, TCR beta diversity per million cells dropped roughly linearly as age rose.

The CDR3 runs 12 residues. V dropped 4 bases and J dropped 2 bases, with 8 bases sitting between them. CDR1 is SQVTM, CDR2 ANQGSEA, per germline. The study isolated at least 6.5 million PBMCs from each sample. Sample-barcoded 5' priming and a J-beta primer mix drove a second PCR of about 6 to 12 cycles. TCRdb re-called the 5' RACE reads through MiXCR, storing one row per CDR3 protein. The table includes about 1,000,000 distinct CDR3 sequences, under 45% detected once. Sequenced input: blood. This sequence joins TRBV29-1 and TRBJ2-5, with D possibly called TRBD1 or TRBD2 (5 bases each). The TCR sequence derives from a woman aged 55-70 years in good health. In DNA form, the CDR3 reads TGCAGCGTTGGGGGGTGGCAAGAGACCCAGTACTTC. Its translation is CSVGGWQETQYF.